One and the same sample provided the 15 T cell receptor beta chains below, sequenced in a study of CD8+ T cells in alopecia areata (dated by TCRdb to the late 2010s). The method was the immunoSEQ multiplex PCR assay. RNA was extracted from all samples and reverse transcribed into cDNA as template for TCR sequencing. TCRdb stores this immuneACCESS table with in-frame sequences only. Part of the clones is absent; in the studies checked, under half of the shortfall reflects unresolved V genes, and no reason is known for the rest. The sample data list roughly 210,000 clones, and over 40% of these were observed just once. The ten most abundant clones make up roughly 2.6% of the sample. Taken with the paper, the label for treatment or condition translates to: oral pan-JAK inhibitor, 5-10 mg twice daily. Sample: CD4+ T cells sorted from blood, taken around week 37, from a patient treated with tofacitinib. The receptor set was obtained from a human donor with alopecia areata.

This clone showed up just a few times. The gene calls are TRBV27 and TRBJ2-1; D ambiguous. Germline values: CDR1 MNHEY, CDR2 SMNVEV (reference sequence). This CDR3 region has 15 residues. Trimming stripped 5 bases from V and 7 bases from J, with 18 bases between. CDR3 protein: CASSPGSLRTNEQFF. In DNA form, the CDR3 reads TGTGCCAGCAGTCCGGGTTCCCTCAGAACGAATGAGCAGTTCTTC.

This clone was found a few times. CDR3 coding DNA: TGCAGCGTTGCCTACAGGGAGACCTACGAGCAGTACTTC. It specifies CSVAYRETYEQYF. The chain links TRBV29-1 to TRBJ2-7; the D gene is possibly TRBD1 (6 bases). CDR3 length equals 13 residues. Germline V gives CDR1 SQVTM, CDR2 ANQGSEA. With 4 bases removed from V and 2 bases from J, the gap between germline ends came to 12 bases.

The chain is built from TRBV11-2 and TRBJ2-2; 9 bases agree with TRBD2. With V trimmed by 7 bases and J by 6 bases, 15 bases remained unmatched. The CDR3 totals 17 residues. Looked up from germline, CDR1 is SGHAT and CDR2 is FQNNGV. Written as DNA, the CDR3 is TGTGCCAGCACCCCCCGTGGCGGGAGGGCGTACGCCGGGGAGCTGTTTTTT. Protein product: CASTPRGGRAYAGELFF.

The rearrangement joins TRBV6-5 to TRBJ2-2; possibly TRBD1 for D (5 bases). The V and J ends lost 2 bases and 2 bases respectively, with 12 bases between them. This CDR3 is built from 16 residues. Germline CDR1 and CDR2: MNHEY and SVGAGI. In DNA form, the CDR3 reads TGTGCCAGCAGTTACGAAAACAGGCGAAACACCGGGGAGCTGTTTTTT. Its translation is CASSYENRRNTGELFF.

This clone was observed a handful of times. The chain joins TRBV28 to TRBJ2-2; D is perhaps TRBD1 (6 bases). Germline V gene data show CDR1 as MDHEN and CDR2 as SYDVKM. This CDR3 has 15 residues. V was trimmed by 5 bases and J by 1 base, leaving 11 bases between them. DNA for the CDR3: TGTGCCAGCAGTCCCCCCAGGGGGAACACCGGGGAGCTGTTTTTT. Translating gives CASSPPRGNTGELFF.

V is TRBV2 and J is TRBJ2-1; 7 nucleotides match TRBD2. The V gene end was trimmed by 5 bases and the J gene end by 8 bases; junction bases not matched to a gene: 9. The CDR3 loop spans 14 amino acids. Germline values: CDR1 SNHLY, CDR2 FYNNEI. The CDR3 loop is CASSRREIGHEQFF. The CDR3 DNA is TGTGCCAGCAGTCGGCGGGAGATCGGCCATGAGCAGTTCTTC.

This clone has just a few counts. This CDR3 reads CSTVRLAGGLEQFF. The CDR3, as DNA: TGCAGCACCGTAAGACTAGCGGGGGGCCTTGAGCAGTTCTTC. The rearrangement joins TRBV29-1 to TRBJ2-1; 13 bases align to TRBD2. This CDR3 is 14 amino acids long. V lost 8 bases and J lost 9; bases outside the gene matches: 10. Germline V lookup: CDR1 SQVTM, CDR2 ANQGSEA.

The table lists this clone with a few counts. The chain combines TRBV5-4 with TRBJ2-5; 8 bases are shared with TRBD2. The CDR3 is 17 residues long. CDR1 and CDR2 (germline): SGHNT, YYREEE (reference sequence). Trimming at V came to 4 bases and at J to 1 base, leaving 12 bases not matched to a gene. CDR3 bases: TGTGCCAGCAGCCTCTCCACTAGCGGCCCCTCCCAAGAGACCCAGTACTTC. Translated, it gives CASSLSTSGPSQETQYF.

DNA of the CDR3: TGCGCCAGCAGCCAAGATGTGAGACAGCCCCAGCATTTT. Translated, it gives CASSQDVRQPQHF. The genes are TRBV4-1 and TRBJ1-5; D is ambiguous. The CDR3 sequence is 13 residues long. Looked up from germline, CDR1 is MGHRA and CDR2 is YSYEKL. V was trimmed by 0 bases and J by 7 bases, leaving 7 bases between them.

In this sample, this clone turned up once. CDR3 in amino acids: CAWSHGSNYGYTF. In nucleotides, the CDR3 is TGTGCCTGGAGTCACGGCAGTAACTATGGCTACACCTTC. The chain joins TRBV30 to TRBJ1-2; D is unresolved. Germline CDR1 and CDR2: GTSNPN and SVGIG (reference sequence). This CDR3 has 13 residues. Deletions cut 2 bases from V and 1 base from J, with 8 bases between.

The chain links TRBV4-1 to TRBJ2-1, with TRBD2 identical over 10 bases. The CDR3 runs 15 residues. Germline values: CDR1 MGHRA, CDR2 YSYEKL. The V segment lost 1 base and the J segment 6 bases; nucleotides outside the gene matches: 3. CDR3 in DNA: TGCGCCAGCAGCCAAGGCACTAGCGGGACCAATGAGCAGTTCTTC. It yields the protein CASSQGTSGTNEQFF.

The rearrangement links TRBV5-1 to TRBJ2-4; no reliable D call. Germline V CDR1 and CDR2: SGHRS, YFSETQ. Trimming left V 0 bases short and J 11 bases short, with 12 bases between. The CDR3 is 13 residues long. The CDR3 sequence: CASSLVGSDLQYF. DNA for the CDR3: TGCGCCAGCAGCTTGGTGGGATCCGATCTTCAGTACTTC.

The chain carries TRBV4-1 and TRBJ2-1, with D possibly TRBD2 on 5 matching bases. The CDR3 spans 15 residues. V lost 0 bases, J lost 2 bases, and 8 bases lay in between. CDR1 and CDR2 (germline): MGHRA, YSYEKL. The CDR3 loop is CASSQDGAAYNEQFF. CDR3 DNA: TGCGCCAGCAGCCAAGATGGAGCGGCCTACAATGAGCAGTTCTTC.

V and J are TRBV25-1 and TRBJ1-2, with D possibly being TRBD1 (5 bases). This CDR3 contains 11 residues. Trimming pared 7 bases from V and 3 bases from J, leaving 6 bases between. Germline loops: CDR1 MGHDK, CDR2 SYGVNS. The DNA of the CDR3 is TGTGCCAGCAAGGGGCACTATGGCTACACCTTC. Translated: CASKGHYGYTF.

This clone was recorded a few times. The chain employs TRBV6-4 and TRBJ2-1, with D unclear. The CDR3 spans 16 residues. Germline V gene lookup returns CDR1 MRHNA and CDR2 SNTAGT. Deletions cut 0 bases from V and 6 bases from J, with 15 bases between. The CDR3 nucleotides read TGTGCCAGCAGTGACTCGATAAGGGTCCGGGTCAATGAGCAGTTCTTC. It is translated as CASSDSIRVRVNEQFF.